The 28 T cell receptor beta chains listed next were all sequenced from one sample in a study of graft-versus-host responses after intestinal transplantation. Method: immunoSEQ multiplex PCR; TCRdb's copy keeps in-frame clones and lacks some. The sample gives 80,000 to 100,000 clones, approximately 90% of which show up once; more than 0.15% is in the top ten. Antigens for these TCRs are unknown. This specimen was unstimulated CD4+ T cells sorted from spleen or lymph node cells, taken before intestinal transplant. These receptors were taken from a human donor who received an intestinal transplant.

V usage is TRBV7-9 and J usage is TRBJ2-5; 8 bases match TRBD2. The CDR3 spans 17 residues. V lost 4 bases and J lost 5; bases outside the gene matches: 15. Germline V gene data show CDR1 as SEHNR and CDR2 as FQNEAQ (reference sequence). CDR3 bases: TGTGCCAGCAGCTCGGGGACCACTTCTAGCGGGCTGGAGACCCAGTACTTC. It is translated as CASSSGTTSSGLETQYF.

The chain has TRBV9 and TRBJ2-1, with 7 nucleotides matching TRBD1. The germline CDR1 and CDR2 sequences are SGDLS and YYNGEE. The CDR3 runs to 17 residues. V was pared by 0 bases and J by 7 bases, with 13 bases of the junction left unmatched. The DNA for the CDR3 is TGTGCCAGCAGCGTAGGCCCCAGGCAGGGGGTGCGGAATGAGCAGTTCTTC. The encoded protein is CASSVGPRQGVRNEQFF.

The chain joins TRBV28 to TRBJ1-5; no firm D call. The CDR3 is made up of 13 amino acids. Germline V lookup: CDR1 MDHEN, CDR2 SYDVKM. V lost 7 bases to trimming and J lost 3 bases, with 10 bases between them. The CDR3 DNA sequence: TGTGCCAGCACCCGGGATGCCAATCAGCCCCAGCATTTT. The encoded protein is CASTRDANQPQHF.

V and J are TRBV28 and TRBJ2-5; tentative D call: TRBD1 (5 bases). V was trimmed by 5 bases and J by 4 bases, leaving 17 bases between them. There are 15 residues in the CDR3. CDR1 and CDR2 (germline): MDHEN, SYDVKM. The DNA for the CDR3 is TGTGCCAGCAGTAGGTCAGGGAAGGGGCGAGAGACCCAGTACTTC. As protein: CASSRSGKGRETQYF.

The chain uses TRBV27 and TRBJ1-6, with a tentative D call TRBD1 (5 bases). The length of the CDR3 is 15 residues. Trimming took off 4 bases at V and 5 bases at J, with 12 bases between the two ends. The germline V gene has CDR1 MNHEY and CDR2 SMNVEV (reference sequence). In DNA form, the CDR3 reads TGTGCCAGCAGTTCAAGGGGTTTGGATAATTCACCCCTCCACTTT. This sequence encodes CASSSRGLDNSPLHF.

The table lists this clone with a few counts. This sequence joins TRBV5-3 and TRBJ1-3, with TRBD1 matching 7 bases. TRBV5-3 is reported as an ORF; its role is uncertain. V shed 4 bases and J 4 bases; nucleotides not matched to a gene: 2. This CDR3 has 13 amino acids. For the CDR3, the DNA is TGTGCCAGAAGCGAGACAGGGGGAAACACCATATATTTT. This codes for CARSETGGNTIYF.

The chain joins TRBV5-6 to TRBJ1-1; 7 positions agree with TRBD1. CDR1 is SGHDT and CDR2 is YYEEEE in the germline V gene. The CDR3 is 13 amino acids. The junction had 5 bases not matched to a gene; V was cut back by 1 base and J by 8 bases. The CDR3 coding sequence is TGTGCCAGCAGCTTGTACAGGGGCAGAGAAGCTTTCTTT. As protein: CASSLYRGREAFF.

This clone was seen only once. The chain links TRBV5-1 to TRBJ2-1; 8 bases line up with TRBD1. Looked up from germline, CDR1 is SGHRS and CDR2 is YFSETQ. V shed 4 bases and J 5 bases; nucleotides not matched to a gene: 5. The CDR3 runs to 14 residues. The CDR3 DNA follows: TGCGCCAGCAGCCTCAGGGGGCGAGACAATGAGCAGTTCTTC. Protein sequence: CASSLRGRDNEQFF.

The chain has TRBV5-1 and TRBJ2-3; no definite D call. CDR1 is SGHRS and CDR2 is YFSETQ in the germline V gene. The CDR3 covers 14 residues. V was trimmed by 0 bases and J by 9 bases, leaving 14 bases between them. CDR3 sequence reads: CASSLGGIRNTQYF. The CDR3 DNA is TGCGCCAGCAGCTTGGGAGGTATAAGGAACACGCAGTATTTT.

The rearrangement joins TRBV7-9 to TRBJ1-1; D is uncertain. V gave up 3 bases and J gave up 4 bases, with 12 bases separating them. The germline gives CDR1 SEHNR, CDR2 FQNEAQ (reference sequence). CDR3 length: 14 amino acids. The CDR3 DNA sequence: TGTGCCAGCAGCTTCTTCCCTCCGGGCACTGAAGCTTTCTTT. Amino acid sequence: CASSFFPPGTEAFF.

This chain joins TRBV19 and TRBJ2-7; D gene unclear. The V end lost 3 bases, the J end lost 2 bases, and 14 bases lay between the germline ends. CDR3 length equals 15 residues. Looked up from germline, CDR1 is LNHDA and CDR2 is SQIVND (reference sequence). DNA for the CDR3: TGTGCCAGTAGTATTTACCCTGGCCAAACCTACGAGCAGTACTTC. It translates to CASSIYPGQTYEQYF.

CDR3 DNA sequence: TGTGCCTGGAAAAGGGGATCAGGTCGGTACGAGCAGTACTTC. Its translation: CAWKRGSGRYEQYF. The gene calls are TRBV30 and TRBJ2-7; maybe TRBD1 (5 bases). This CDR3 has 14 amino acids. Trimming shortened V by 4 bases and J by 4 bases, and 17 bases separated the two germline ends. The germline CDR1 and CDR2 sequences are GTSNPN and SVGIG (reference sequence).

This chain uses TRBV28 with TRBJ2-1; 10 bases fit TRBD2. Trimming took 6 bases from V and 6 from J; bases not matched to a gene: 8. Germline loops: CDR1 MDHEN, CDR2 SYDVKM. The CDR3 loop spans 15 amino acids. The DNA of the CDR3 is TGTGCCAGCAGGGGGAGCGGGAGGGCCCGCAATGAGCAGTTCTTC. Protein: CASRGSGRARNEQFF.

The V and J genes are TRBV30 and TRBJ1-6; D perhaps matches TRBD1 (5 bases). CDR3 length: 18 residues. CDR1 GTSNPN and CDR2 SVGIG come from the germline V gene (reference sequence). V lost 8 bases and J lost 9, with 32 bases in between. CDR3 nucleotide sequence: TGTGCCGGAGGATTCCGGGATAGGGACTTGGGAGGAGGTTCACCCCTCCACTTT. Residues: CAGGFRDRDLGGGSPLHF. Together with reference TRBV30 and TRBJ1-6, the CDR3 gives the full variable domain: SQTIHQWPATLVQPVGSPLSLECTVEGTSNPNLYWYRQAAGRGLQLLFYSVGIGQISSEVPQNLSASRPQDRQFILSSKKLLLSDSGFYLCAGGFRDRDLGGGSPLHFGNGTRLTVT.

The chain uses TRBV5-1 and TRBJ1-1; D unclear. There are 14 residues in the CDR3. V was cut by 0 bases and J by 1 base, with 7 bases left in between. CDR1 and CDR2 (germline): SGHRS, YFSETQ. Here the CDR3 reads CASSLVGRNTEAFF. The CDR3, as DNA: TGCGCCAGCAGCTTGGTCGGGAGGAACACTGAAGCTTTCTTT.

CDR3 in amino acids: CSVEGAGVTQYF. The DNA for the CDR3 is TGCAGCGTTGAAGGTGCAGGGGTGACCCAGTACTTC. The J gene is TRBJ2-5, the V gene TRBV29-1, with a possible D match to TRBD1 (6 bases). V shed 1 base and J shed 7 bases, with 10 bases lying between them. Germline values: CDR1 SQVTM, CDR2 ANQGSEA. This CDR3 contains 12 residues.

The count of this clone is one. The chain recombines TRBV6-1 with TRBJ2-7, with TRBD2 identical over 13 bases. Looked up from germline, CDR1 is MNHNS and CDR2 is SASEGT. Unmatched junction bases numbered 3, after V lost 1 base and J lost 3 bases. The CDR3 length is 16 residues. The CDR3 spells CASSEVGLAGIYEQYF. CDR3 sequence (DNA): TGTGCCAGCAGTGAAGTGGGACTAGCGGGGATCTACGAGCAGTACTTC.

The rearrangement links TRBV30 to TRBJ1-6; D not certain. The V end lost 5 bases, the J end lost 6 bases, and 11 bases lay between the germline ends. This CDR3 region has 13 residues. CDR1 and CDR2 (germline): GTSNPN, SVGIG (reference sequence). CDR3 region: CAWLPRGNSPLHF. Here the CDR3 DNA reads TGTGCCTGGCTCCCTAGAGGTAATTCACCCCTCCACTTT.

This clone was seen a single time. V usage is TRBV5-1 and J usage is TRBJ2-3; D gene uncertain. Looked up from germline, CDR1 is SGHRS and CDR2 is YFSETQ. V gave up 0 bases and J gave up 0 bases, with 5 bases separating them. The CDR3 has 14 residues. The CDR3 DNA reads TGCGCCAGCAGCTTGGCCAGAAGCACAGATACGCAGTATTTT. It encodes CASSLARSTDTQYF.

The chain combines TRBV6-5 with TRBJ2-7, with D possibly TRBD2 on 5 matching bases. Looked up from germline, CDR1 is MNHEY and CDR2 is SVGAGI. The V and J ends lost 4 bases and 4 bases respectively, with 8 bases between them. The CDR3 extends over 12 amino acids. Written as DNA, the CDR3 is TGTGCCAGCAGTTCAACTAGTTACGAGCAGTACTTC. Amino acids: CASSSTSYEQYF.

The CDR3 DNA follows: TGTGCCAGTAGTATGTTGGGACAGGGGGCGAAGGGCTACACCTTC. It encodes CASSMLGQGAKGYTF. The rearrangement links TRBV19 to TRBJ1-2; TRBD1 matches at 12 bases. This CDR3 is built from 15 residues. Germline V gene lookup returns CDR1 LNHDA and CDR2 SQIVND (reference sequence). V was pared by 3 bases and J by 8 bases, with 7 bases of the junction left unmatched.

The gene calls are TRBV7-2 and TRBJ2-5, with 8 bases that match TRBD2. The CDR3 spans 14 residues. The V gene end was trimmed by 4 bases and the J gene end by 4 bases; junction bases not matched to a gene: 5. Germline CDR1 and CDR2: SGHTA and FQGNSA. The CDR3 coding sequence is TGTGCCAGCAGCTCCGGGACTAGTGGAGAGACCCAGTACTTC. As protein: CASSSGTSGETQYF.

The CDR3 spells CASSYLGTGHTGELFF. The CDR3 DNA sequence: TGTGCCAGCAGTTACCTCGGGACAGGTCACACCGGGGAGCTGTTTTTT. The gene calls are TRBV6-5 and TRBJ2-2; 8 bases are a match to TRBD1. Germline lookup yields CDR1 MNHEY and CDR2 SVGAGI. The ends lost 2 bases at V and 3 bases at J; junction bases unmatched: 5. This CDR3 region has 16 residues.

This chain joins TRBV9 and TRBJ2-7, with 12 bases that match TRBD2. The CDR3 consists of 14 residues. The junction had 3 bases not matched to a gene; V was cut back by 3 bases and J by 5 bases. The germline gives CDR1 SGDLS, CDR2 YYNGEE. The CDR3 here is CASSGLAGAHEQYF. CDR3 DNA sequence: TGTGCCAGCAGCGGACTAGCGGGAGCCCACGAGCAGTACTTC.

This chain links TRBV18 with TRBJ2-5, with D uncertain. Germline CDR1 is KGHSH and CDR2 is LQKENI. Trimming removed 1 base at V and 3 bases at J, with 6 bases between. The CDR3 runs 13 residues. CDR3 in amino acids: CASSPLAEETQYF. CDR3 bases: TGTGCCAGCTCACCACTAGCAGAAGAGACCCAGTACTTC.

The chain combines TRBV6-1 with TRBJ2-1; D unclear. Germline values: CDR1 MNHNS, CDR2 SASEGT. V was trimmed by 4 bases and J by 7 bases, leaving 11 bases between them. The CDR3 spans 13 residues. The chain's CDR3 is CASSGAGNNEQFF. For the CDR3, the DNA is TGTGCCAGCAGTGGGGCAGGAAATAATGAGCAGTTCTTC.

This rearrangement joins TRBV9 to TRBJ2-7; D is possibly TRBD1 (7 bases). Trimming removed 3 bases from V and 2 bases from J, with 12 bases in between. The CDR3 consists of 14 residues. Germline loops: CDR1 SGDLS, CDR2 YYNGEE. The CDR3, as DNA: TGTGCCAGCAGCGCCGGAGGGACAGCCTACGAGCAGTACTTC. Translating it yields CASSAGGTAYEQYF.

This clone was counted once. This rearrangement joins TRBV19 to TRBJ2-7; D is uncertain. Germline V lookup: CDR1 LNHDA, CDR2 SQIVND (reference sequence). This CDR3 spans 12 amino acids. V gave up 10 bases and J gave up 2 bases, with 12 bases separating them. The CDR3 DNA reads TGTGCCAAGAACACGATTACCTACGAGCAGTACTTC. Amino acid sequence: CAKNTITYEQYF.